The rows below give T cell receptor beta chains drawn from one sample of a study of OX40 agonist ivuxolimab in advanced cancers. TCRdb's table, derived via immunoSEQ multiplex PCR, lists solely in-frame clones and lacks some. The sample yields tens of thousands of clones, around 89% seen once. The source was CD4+ or CD8+ T cells sorted from blood, collected in a trial of the OX40 agonist ivuxolimab. These receptor sequences come from an adult with an advanced solid tumor such as melanoma, head and neck, liver or kidney cancer. Each CDR3 is given with its conserved first and last residue. The order of the fields is clone size, J gene, V gene, D gene, CDR3 protein, CDR3 DNA. A D gene is named only where the DNA matches it firmly. Some rows have no size entry. The others give once, few or many, or a class for an expanded clone.

abundance: .
j_gene: TRBJ2-7
v_gene: TRBV20-1
d_gene: TRBD1
CDR3aa: CANRGLNEQYF
CDR3nt: TGCGCTAACAGGGGGCTGAACGAGCAGTACTTC

abundance: .
j_gene: TRBJ1-2
v_gene: TRBV7-9
d_gene: .
CDR3aa: CASSLTGHLNYGYTF
CDR3nt: TGTGCCAGCAGCTTAACCGGACATCTTAACTATGGCTACACCTTC

abundance: once
j_gene: TRBJ1-1
v_gene: TRBV7-6
d_gene: .
CDR3aa: CASSLGVMNTEAFF
CDR3nt: TGTGCCAGCAGCTTAGGGGTCATGAACACTGAAGCTTTCTTT

abundance: .
j_gene: TRBJ2-5
v_gene: TRBV11-2
d_gene: .
CDR3aa: CASSLEGEETQYF
CDR3nt: TGTGCCAGCAGCTTAGAGGGCGAAGAGACCCAGTACTTC

abundance: once
j_gene: TRBJ2-5
v_gene: TRBV5-8
d_gene: .
CDR3aa: CASLVDQETQYF
CDR3nt: TGTGCCAGCCTAGTAGATCAAGAGACCCAGTACTTC

abundance: .
j_gene: TRBJ2-3
v_gene: TRBV5-5
d_gene: .
CDR3aa: CASSLYEDTQYF
CDR3nt: TGTGCCAGCAGCTTGTACGAGGATACGCAGTATTTT

abundance: .
j_gene: TRBJ2-7
v_gene: TRBV6-5
d_gene: TRBD1
CDR3aa: CASSYSAGGDEQYF
CDR3nt: TGTGCCAGCAGTTACTCCGCAGGGGGCGACGAGCAGTACTTC

abundance: .
j_gene: TRBJ1-1
v_gene: TRBV30
d_gene: .
CDR3aa: CAWILTLNTEAFF
CDR3nt: TGTGCCTGGATCCTGACACTGAACACTGAAGCTTTCTTT

abundance: .
j_gene: TRBJ1-1
v_gene: TRBV6-5
d_gene: .
CDR3aa: CASSLWGAPEAFF
CDR3nt: TGTGCCAGCAGTCTCTGGGGGGCCCCTGAAGCTTTCTTT

abundance: once
j_gene: TRBJ2-5
v_gene: TRBV7-6
d_gene: TRBD1
CDR3aa: CASSSGDRALETQYF
CDR3nt: TGTGCCAGCAGCTCCGGGGACAGGGCTTTGGAGACCCAGTACTTC

abundance: .
j_gene: TRBJ1-1
v_gene: TRBV4-1
d_gene: .
CDR3aa: CASSQADRAGTEAFF
CDR3nt: TGCGCCAGCAGCCAAGCGGATAGGGCAGGCACTGAAGCTTTCTTT

abundance: once
j_gene: TRBJ2-2
v_gene: TRBV5-4
d_gene: TRBD2
CDR3aa: CASSPDSGGAYTGELFF
CDR3nt: TGTGCCAGCAGCCCAGATAGCGGGGGGGCGTACACCGGGGAGCTGTTTTTT

abundance: many
j_gene: TRBJ2-7
v_gene: TRBV10-3
d_gene: .
CDR3aa: CAISESREGYEQYF
CDR3nt: TGTGCCATCAGTGAGTCACGAGAGGGCTACGAGCAGTACTTC

abundance: once
j_gene: TRBJ1-1
v_gene: TRBV7-3
d_gene: .
CDR3aa: CASSFLPVGNTEAFF
CDR3nt: TGTGCCAGCAGCTTCCTCCCGGTAGGGAACACTGAAGCTTTCTTT

abundance: .
j_gene: TRBJ2-2
v_gene: TRBV9
d_gene: TRBD2
CDR3aa: CASRRGAGGPNGELFF
CDR3nt: TGTGCCAGCAGGAGAGGAGCGGGGGGCCCGAATGGGGAGCTGTTTTTT

abundance: .
j_gene: TRBJ2-3
v_gene: TRBV19
d_gene: TRBD2
CDR3aa: CASSLMGASGAVDTQYF
CDR3nt: TGTGCCAGTAGCCTAATGGGGGCTAGCGGGGCTGTAGATACGCAGTATTTT

abundance: .
j_gene: TRBJ2-4
v_gene: TRBV13
d_gene: .
CDR3aa: CASSLGQGVAKNIQYF
CDR3nt: TGTGCCAGCAGCTTAGGACAGGGCGTGGCCAAAAACATTCAGTACTTC

abundance: few
j_gene: TRBJ2-7
v_gene: TRBV18
d_gene: TRBD1
CDR3aa: CASSQGDRQPSYEQYF
CDR3nt: TGTGCCAGCTCACAAGGGGACAGACAACCCTCCTACGAGCAGTACTTC

abundance: .
j_gene: TRBJ2-5
v_gene: TRBV6-6
d_gene: .
CDR3aa: CASIRGVVEETQYF
CDR3nt: TGTGCCAGCATTAGAGGGGTTGTTGAAGAGACCCAGTACTTC

abundance: .
j_gene: TRBJ1-1
v_gene: TRBV6-6
d_gene: .
CDR3aa: CASSDPKDLREKAFF
CDR3nt: TGTGCCAGCAGTGACCCCAAGGACCTCCGGGAAAAAGCTTTCTTT

abundance: .
j_gene: TRBJ2-5
v_gene: TRBV7-9
d_gene: .
CDR3aa: CASSLSLRGETQYF
CDR3nt: TGTGCCAGCAGCTTATCGCTGAGGGGGGAGACCCAGTACTTC

abundance: medium-sized
j_gene: TRBJ2-7
v_gene: TRBV7-9
d_gene: TRBD2
CDR3aa: CASSLEGAGKSYEQYF
CDR3nt: TGTGCCAGCAGCTTAGAGGGAGCGGGGAAATCCTACGAGCAGTACTTC

abundance: .
j_gene: TRBJ2-7
v_gene: TRBV7-8
d_gene: TRBD1
CDR3aa: CASSLNAKQGIYEQYF
CDR3nt: TGTGCCAGCAGCTTGAATGCTAAACAGGGGATCTACGAGCAGTACTTC

abundance: .
j_gene: TRBJ2-3
v_gene: TRBV7-9
d_gene: TRBD2
CDR3aa: CASSQISGGASDTQYF
CDR3nt: TGTGCCAGCAGCCAGATTAGCGGGGGGGCCTCAGATACGCAGTATTTT

abundance: few
j_gene: TRBJ2-5
v_gene: TRBV6-4
d_gene: TRBD1
CDR3aa: CASSDSDRDRGRETQYF
CDR3nt: TGTGCCAGCAGTGACTCGGACCGGGACAGGGGACGCGAGACCCAGTACTTC

abundance: .
j_gene: TRBJ2-7
v_gene: TRBV6-1
d_gene: .
CDR3aa: CASTETAYEQYF
CDR3nt: TGTGCCAGCACCGAGACAGCCTACGAGCAGTACTTC

abundance: .
j_gene: TRBJ2-7
v_gene: TRBV15
d_gene: .
CDR3aa: CATSRDDGGHEQYF
CDR3nt: TGTGCCACCAGCAGAGATGACGGGGGCCACGAGCAGTACTTC

abundance: .
j_gene: TRBJ2-7
v_gene: TRBV5-6
d_gene: TRBD1
CDR3aa: CASSSDRVSYEQYF
CDR3nt: TGTGCCAGCAGCTCGGACAGGGTCTCCTACGAGCAGTACTTC

abundance: .
j_gene: TRBJ2-4
v_gene: TRBV6-5
d_gene: .
CDR3aa: CASSDREYIQYF
CDR3nt: TGTGCCAGCTCCGACCGGGAATACATTCAGTACTTC

abundance: once
j_gene: TRBJ1-6
v_gene: TRBV6-5
d_gene: .
CDR3aa: CASSLAQGNSPLHF
CDR3nt: TGTGCCAGCAGCTTAGCTCAGGGTAATTCACCCCTCCACTTT

abundance: .
j_gene: TRBJ2-3
v_gene: TRBV7-2
d_gene: TRBD2
CDR3aa: CASSATSGGADTQYF
CDR3nt: TGTGCCAGCAGCGCGACTAGCGGGGGGGCAGATACGCAGTATTTT

abundance: .
j_gene: TRBJ1-1
v_gene: TRBV27
d_gene: .
CDR3aa: CASMTGGTEAFF
CDR3nt: TGTGCCAGCATGACAGGTGGGACTGAAGCTTTCTTT

abundance: .
j_gene: TRBJ2-3
v_gene: TRBV7-9
d_gene: TRBD2
CDR3aa: CASSISGGASDTQYF
CDR3nt: TGTGCCAGCAGTATAAGCGGGGGGGCTTCAGATACGCAGTATTTT

abundance: .
j_gene: TRBJ2-7
v_gene: TRBV18
d_gene: .
CDR3aa: CASSDSGTASYEQYF
CDR3nt: TGTGCCAGCTCGGATTCCGGGACTGCCTCCTACGAGCAGTACTTC

abundance: .
j_gene: TRBJ2-5
v_gene: TRBV5-6
d_gene: .
CDR3aa: CASSRRQEETQYF
CDR3nt: TGTGCCAGCAGCCGCAGACAGGAAGAGACCCAGTACTTC

abundance: .
j_gene: TRBJ1-2
v_gene: TRBV4-1
d_gene: TRBD1
CDR3aa: CASSHSTGTGVGYTF
CDR3nt: TGCGCCAGCAGCCACTCTACCGGGACAGGGGTCGGCTACACCTTC

abundance: .
j_gene: TRBJ2-2
v_gene: TRBV4-1
d_gene: .
CDR3aa: CASSQDVTTLFF
CDR3nt: TGCGCCAGCAGCCAAGATGTAACAACGCTGTTTTTT

abundance: once
j_gene: TRBJ1-5
v_gene: TRBV19
d_gene: TRBD1
CDR3aa: CALGQFNQPQHF
CDR3nt: TGTGCCTTGGGACAGTTCAATCAGCCCCAGCATTTT

abundance: few
j_gene: TRBJ1-1
v_gene: TRBV9
d_gene: .
CDR3aa: CASSVGGDTEAFF
CDR3nt: TGTGCCAGCAGCGTAGGGGGGGACACTGAAGCTTTCTTT

abundance: .
j_gene: TRBJ1-6
v_gene: TRBV19
d_gene: .
CDR3aa: CASAEGVINSPLHF
CDR3nt: TGTGCCAGCGCGGAGGGGGTGATTAATTCACCCCTCCACTTT

abundance: few
j_gene: TRBJ2-7
v_gene: TRBV5-5
d_gene: TRBD2
CDR3aa: CASSGGTSGISTYEQYF
CDR3nt: TGTGCCAGCAGCGGGGGGACTAGCGGGATTTCTACCTACGAGCAGTACTTC

abundance: .
j_gene: TRBJ2-1
v_gene: TRBV2
d_gene: TRBD2
CDR3aa: CASSYSGGGYNEQFF
CDR3nt: TGTGCCAGCAGTTACAGCGGGGGAGGGTACAATGAGCAGTTCTTC

abundance: once
j_gene: TRBJ1-1
v_gene: TRBV7-8
d_gene: .
CDR3aa: CASSSTGNTEAFF
CDR3nt: TGTGCCAGCAGCTCGACAGGGAACACTGAAGCTTTCTTT

abundance: once
j_gene: TRBJ1-1
v_gene: TRBV4-3
d_gene: .
CDR3aa: CASSQDGGDTEAFF
CDR3nt: TGCGCCAGCAGCCAAGATGGGGGGGACACTGAAGCTTTCTTT

abundance: .
j_gene: TRBJ1-1
v_gene: TRBV11-2
d_gene: .
CDR3aa: CASSLDRWNTEAFF
CDR3nt: TGTGCCAGCAGCTTAGATCGATGGAACACTGAAGCTTTCTTT

abundance: .
j_gene: TRBJ2-7
v_gene: TRBV2
d_gene: TRBD2
CDR3aa: CASTPGGRTYEQYF
CDR3nt: TGTGCCAGCACCCCCGGGGGGAGGACGTACGAGCAGTACTTC

abundance: .
j_gene: TRBJ2-5
v_gene: TRBV4-3
d_gene: .
CDR3aa: CASSQELEAGETQYF
CDR3nt: TGCGCCAGCAGCCAAGAACTTGAAGCTGGGGAGACCCAGTACTTC

abundance: .
j_gene: TRBJ2-2
v_gene: TRBV9
d_gene: TRBD2
CDR3aa: CASSVVAGGPTGELFF
CDR3nt: TGTGCCAGCAGCGTAGTGGCGGGGGGGCCCACCGGGGAGCTGTTTTTT

abundance: .
j_gene: TRBJ2-3
v_gene: TRBV18
d_gene: .
CDR3aa: CASSPPGDTQYF
CDR3nt: TGTGCCAGCTCACCTCCCGGGGATACGCAGTATTTT

abundance: .
j_gene: TRBJ1-2
v_gene: TRBV2
d_gene: TRBD1
CDR3aa: CASRGTGGYNYGYTF
CDR3nt: TGTGCCAGCAGAGGGACAGGGGGGTATAACTATGGCTACACCTTC

abundance: .
j_gene: TRBJ2-3
v_gene: TRBV4-1
d_gene: TRBD1
CDR3aa: CASSQDRFGQGTDTQYF
CDR3nt: TGCGCCAGCAGCCAAGATCGATTTGGACAGGGGACAGATACGCAGTATTTT

abundance: .
j_gene: TRBJ2-7
v_gene: TRBV15
d_gene: TRBD1
CDR3aa: CATSGGQETNYEQYF
CDR3nt: TGTGCCACCAGCGGCGGACAGGAGACCAACTACGAGCAGTACTTC

abundance: .
j_gene: TRBJ2-3
v_gene: TRBV5-1
d_gene: TRBD2
CDR3aa: CASTEDITSGGADTQYF
CDR3nt: TGCGCCAGCACCGAAGATATAACTAGCGGGGGGGCGGATACGCAGTATTTT

abundance: few
j_gene: TRBJ1-2
v_gene: TRBV27
d_gene: TRBD1
CDR3aa: CASMAETGLANYGYTF
CDR3nt: TGTGCCAGCATGGCCGAGACAGGGTTGGCTAACTATGGCTACACCTTC

abundance: .
j_gene: TRBJ2-6
v_gene: TRBV30
d_gene: .
CDR3aa: CAWTRDGPYSGANVLTF
CDR3nt: TGTGCCTGGACTCGGGACGGCCCCTACTCTGGGGCCAACGTCCTGACTTTC

abundance: .
j_gene: TRBJ2-7
v_gene: TRBV29-1
d_gene: .
CDR3aa: CSVVRGYEQYF
CDR3nt: TGCAGCGTAGTCAGGGGTTACGAGCAGTACTTC